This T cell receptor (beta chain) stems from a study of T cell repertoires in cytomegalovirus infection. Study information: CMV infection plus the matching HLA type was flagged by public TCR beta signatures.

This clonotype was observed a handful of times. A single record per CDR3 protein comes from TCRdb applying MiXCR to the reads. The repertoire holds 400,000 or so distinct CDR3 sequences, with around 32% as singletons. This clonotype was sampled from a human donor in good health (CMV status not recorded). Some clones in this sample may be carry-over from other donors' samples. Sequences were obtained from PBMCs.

CDR3 region: CASSQDLSGGQETQYF. The DNA for the CDR3 is TGCGCCAGCAGCCAAGATCTTTCAGGGGGCCAAGAGACCCAGTACTTC. The chain joins TRBV4-3 to TRBJ2-5; 7 bases align to TRBD1. The CDR3 has 16 residues. Germline values: CDR1 LGHNA, CDR2 YSLEER. Trimming at V came to 0 bases and at J to 1 base, leaving 5 bases not matched to a gene.